The TCR beta chain described here comes from a study of T-cell memory formation after mild COVID-19 listed by TCRdb under 2021. Study-wide context: TCR sequence clusters from the two donors were found to be largely donor specific. T-cell clones expanding and contracting after mild COVID-19 in two donors were tracked by longitudinal TCRalpha and TCRbeta repertoire sequencing. The cohort was made up of two young adult volunteers, one female and one male, who were previously healthy.

V loses 3 bases, J loses 12 bases, and the germline ends lie 13 bases apart. There are 12 amino acids in the CDR3, from cysteine to phenylalanine inclusive. The retained sequence is limited to the CDR3, 36 bases, with the frame set at the first base. CDR1 is given as SGDLS and CDR2 as YYNGEE, both from the germline V gene. Ficoll-Paque density gradient centrifugation was used to isolate PBMCs. Sequenced using an Illumina NovaSeq 6000. Using 5'RACE with constant-segment primers, TCRalpha and TCRbeta cDNA libraries were constructed, with sample barcodes and unique molecular identifiers added in the process. Trizol reagent was used to extract RNA from every sample. The libraries were amplified in two PCR steps, and the second step added a second sample barcode and Illumina TruSeq adapters. Sequencing of the libraries was done on an Illumina NovaSeq, producing 2 x 150 bp paired-end reads. Concerning the study's data processing: The reads were demultiplexed and collapsed into UMI-guided consensus sequences using migec v1.2.7. Using mixcr v2.1.11, UMI consensuses were aligned to TRA and TRB V and J templates and then assembled into clonotypes. Expanded or contracted clonotypes were those called significant by both edgeR and NoisET, with noise models trained on biological replicates. For edgeR calls, the cutoffs were a false discovery rate-adjusted p below 0.01 and a log2 fold-change threshold of 1. As an exploratory analysis of dynamics, max-normalized trajectories of the 1000 most abundant clonotypes were examined by PCA with hierarchical clustering. Separately sequenced CD4+ and CD8+ repertoires were used to assign the CD4 or CD8 phenotype of responding clones. In-frame beta chains were kept once TCRdb had trimmed the public reads at Q25 with fastp and called clones with MiXCR. Records with the same CDR3 protein are collapsed into one entry carrying the most frequent genes and DNA. These V and J calls originate from TCRdb's pipeline instead of the authors' own analysis. The sample profile shows around 250,000 distinct CDR3 sequences; over 9% of them were found once. The ten largest clones capture more than 20% of the sample.

Study-wide findings and limitations: Clones that contracted from day 15 to 85 showed balanced CD4/CD8 phenotypes, whereas a second wave of clones that expanded from day 15 to 37 leaned towards CD4+. The study covered only a couple of mild cases, and larger cohorts including severe cases with pre-infection samples were considered necessary. Some responding clones were detected in pre-infection memory, which suggested that pre-existing cross-reactive memory T cells had joined the SARS-CoV-2 response. Contracting CD4+ clones turned up mainly in the CM and EM memory subsets, whereas EMRA was where CD8+ clones were enriched. SARS-CoV-2 specificity was not confirmed for the second-wave clones peaking on day 37.

This clonotype has a handful of counts. No cognate antigen has been identified for it. Base qualities were left out, and no much larger clone turns up one base away. The chain was built from TRBV9 and TRBJ2-1; a weak D assignment points to TRBD1 (7 bases agree). The receptor was isolated from a man between 18 and 35 years old who had mild COVID-19 (a few samples of this study predate the infection). The sample titles of this study are shuffled in the database, so cell type and time point are left out; the donor was told from shared clones. The sequencing input was PBMCs or a T cell subset sorted from them (not recorded which). Here the CDR3 is given as CASSDRRGRQFF. DNA sequence: TGTGCCAGCAGCGACCGGAGGGGGCGGCAGTTCTTC.